The following is a TCR beta chain sequence with its context. What this receptor recognizes is not known. No much larger clone is present one base from it, and per-base qualities are unavailable. The CDR3 regions of human TCRbeta chains were analyzed by immunosequencing. The study's own analysis went as follows. Repertoire TCRs were matched against a reference library of SARS-CoV-2-specific TCRs generated with the MIRA antigen-specificity platform. Breadth meant the fraction of unique TCRs that were SARS-CoV-2-associated, whereas depth meant the fraction of total T cells that were SARS-CoV-2-associated. Each spike-specific TCR was assigned to its reactive spike region and to a CD4 or CD8 class using the MIRA data. Log10-transformed breadth and depth values were compared by one-way ANOVA with Sidak's multiple comparisons tests. TCRdb's version of the immuneACCESS table is confined to in-frame rearrangements and falls short of the full clone set. An unresolved V gene accounts for under half of the shortfall where checked; the remainder is of unknown origin. The V and J calls and clone size were taken over from that table, and D and trimming were inferred from the DNA. For this sample there are some 130,000 clones; 90% to 95% appear just once. The ten largest clones capture approximately 2.5% of the sample.

This record comes from a study of T cell responses to AZD1222 COVID-19 vaccine listed by TCRdb under 2021. About the full investigation: Because spike-specific TCR depth and breadth did not differ between the two schedules, AZD1222 recipients who got a second dose at roughly 4 weeks were pooled with those who got a second dose at roughly 12 weeks. A total of 233 trial participants underwent TCR sequencing, of whom about 210 received two doses of AZD1222 and some 26 received two doses of the MenACWY control vaccine. Enrollment into the trials was organized by age into subgroups of 18-55, 56-69 and 70-plus years, and those subgroups contained 148, 28 and 57 TCR-sequenced participants, respectively.

Sample time point, as interpreted from the label and publication: baseline before first vaccination. The vaccinee samples were drawn from two UK trials, COV001 and COV002, one of which was a single-blind randomized controlled phase 2/3 trial testing AZD1222 (ChAdOx1 nCoV-19) in healthy adults. Trial participant PBMC samples were collected at day 0 and day 28 after the second dose for TCRbeta chain sequencing. General study outcomes and caveats: CD4 TCRs associated with the vaccine covered the entire spike protein, and the dominant responses were in regions 160-218 and 743-854. After two AZD1222 doses, spike-specific TCR breadth and depth were significantly higher than at day 0 and than in MenACWY recipients. Conclusions about previously exposed vaccinees are limited because only six or seven AZD1222 recipients were SARS-CoV-2 seropositive at baseline. Reportedly, close to half of the unique spike-specific TCRs recognized epitopes lying outside the regions that are mutated in the B.1.351 and B.1.1.7 variants. Because no samples from the day 14 peak response were available, repertoires could be characterized only after the peak T cell response. In the small 56-69-year group, the increase in depth fell short of significance, most likely because of low power. Most participants were white British and females outnumbered males, and the authors suggested that clonal diversity may have been underestimated.

The CDR3 holds 15 amino acids from the cysteine to the phenylalanine. Just the 45-base CDR3 DNA is kept, in frame starting at base 1. As encoded in the germline V gene, CDR1 is KGHDR while CDR2 is SFDVKD. Trimming accounts for 2 bases at V and 3 bases at J, while the number of junction bases matched to no gene is 3. The source was peripheral blood, collected on day 0 of AZD1222 vaccination. Recombination linked TRBV24-1 to TRBJ2-7, and TRBD1 matches 10 of the central bases. The clonotype originates from an adult in good health. The nucleotides read TGTGCCACCAGTGATTCCCGGACAGGGGGCTACGAGCAGTACTTC. Translated, it gives CATSDSRTGGYEQYF.